The entry below gives a single TCR beta chain sequence along with its context. What it recognizes is unknown. This sample stems from a study of cytomegalovirus exposure and HLA in healthy donors. Background on the study: Out of 398 genotyped donors, approximately 84% belonged to the Caucasian-associated ancestry cluster. Findings and limits, study-wide: Later examination showed HLA-associated TCR beta chains had greater clonal expansion than equally common others. Sequencing probably produced one cluster of sequence variants that were highly shared. In the analysis, some V segments, TRBV6-2 and TRBV6-3 included, were excluded as indistinguishable.

The CDR3 covers 19 residues. Primers: 60 Vbeta forward and 13 Jbeta reverse. TCRdb's copy holds only in-frame clones and misses some; the assay was immunoSEQ multiplex PCR. The table lists tens of thousands of clones, approximately 70% of them singletons. What was sequenced was PBMCs. This sequence was found in a male donor in good health and CMV-seropositive. The chain carries TRBV21-1 and TRBJ1-2. TRBV21-1 has pseudogene status. This CDR3 is CASSKPDEPWSQIHYGYTF. Here the CDR3 DNA reads TGTGCCAGCAGCAAACCCGACGAACCTTGGAGCCAAATTCACTATGGCTACACCTTC.